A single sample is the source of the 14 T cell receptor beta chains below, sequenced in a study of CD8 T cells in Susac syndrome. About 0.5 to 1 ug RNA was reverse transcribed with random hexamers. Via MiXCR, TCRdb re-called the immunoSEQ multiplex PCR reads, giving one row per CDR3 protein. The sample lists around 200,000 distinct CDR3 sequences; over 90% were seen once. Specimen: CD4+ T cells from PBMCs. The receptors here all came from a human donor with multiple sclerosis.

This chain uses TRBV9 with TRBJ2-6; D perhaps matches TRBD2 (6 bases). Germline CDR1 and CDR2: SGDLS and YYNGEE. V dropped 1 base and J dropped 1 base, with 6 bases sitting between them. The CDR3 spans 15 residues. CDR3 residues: CASSVRGSGANVLTF. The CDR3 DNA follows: TGTGCCAGCAGCGTACGGGGGTCTGGGGCCAACGTCCTGACTTTC.

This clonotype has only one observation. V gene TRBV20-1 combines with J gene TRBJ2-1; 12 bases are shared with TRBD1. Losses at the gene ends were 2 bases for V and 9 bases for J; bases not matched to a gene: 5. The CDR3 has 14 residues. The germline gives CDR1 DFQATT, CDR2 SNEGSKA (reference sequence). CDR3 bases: TGCAGTGCTAGAAAGGGACAGGGGGCTTTTGAGCAGTTCTTC. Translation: CSARKGQGAFEQFF.

The DNA of the CDR3 is TGTGCTTCGGGCCTCGTGGCGGATACGCAGTATTTT. Translation gives CASGLVADTQYF. This chain uses TRBV30 with TRBJ2-3; D unclear. Germline CDR1 reads GTSNPN; CDR2 reads SVGIG (reference sequence). CDR3 length: 12 residues. The full variable domain, completed using reference TRBV30 and TRBJ2-3, is SQTIHQWPATLVQPVGSPLSLECTVEGTSNPNLYWYRQAAGRGLQLLFYSVGIGQISSEVPQNLSASRPQDRQFILSSKKLLLSDSGFYLCASGLVADTQYFGPGTRLTVL.

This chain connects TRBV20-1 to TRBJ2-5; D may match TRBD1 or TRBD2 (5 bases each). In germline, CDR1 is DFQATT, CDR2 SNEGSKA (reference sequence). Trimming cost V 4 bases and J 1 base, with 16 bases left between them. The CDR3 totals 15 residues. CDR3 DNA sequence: TGCAGTGCTACTACCGGGACGAAGACCCAAGAGACCCAGTACTTC. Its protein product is CSATTGTKTQETQYF.

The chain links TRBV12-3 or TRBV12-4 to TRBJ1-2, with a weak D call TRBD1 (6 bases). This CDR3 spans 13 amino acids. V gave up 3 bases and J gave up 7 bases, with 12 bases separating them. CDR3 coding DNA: TGTGCCAGCAGTTTCGGGGGGGCGCTTGGCTACACCTTC. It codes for CASSFGGALGYTF.

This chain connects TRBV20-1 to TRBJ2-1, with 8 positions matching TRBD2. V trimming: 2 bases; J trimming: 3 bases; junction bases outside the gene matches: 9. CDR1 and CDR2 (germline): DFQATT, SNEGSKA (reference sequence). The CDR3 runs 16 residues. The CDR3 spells CSARHWGLDLYNEQFF. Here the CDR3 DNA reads TGCAGTGCTAGACACTGGGGACTAGACCTCTACAATGAGCAGTTCTTC.

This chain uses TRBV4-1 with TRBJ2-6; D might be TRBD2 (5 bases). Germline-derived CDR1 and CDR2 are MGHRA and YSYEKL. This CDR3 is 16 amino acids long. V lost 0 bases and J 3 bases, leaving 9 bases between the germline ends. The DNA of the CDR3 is TGCGCCAGCAGCCAAGAGGTGGGGAGTGGGGCCAACGTCCTGACTTTC. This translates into CASSQEVGSGANVLTF.

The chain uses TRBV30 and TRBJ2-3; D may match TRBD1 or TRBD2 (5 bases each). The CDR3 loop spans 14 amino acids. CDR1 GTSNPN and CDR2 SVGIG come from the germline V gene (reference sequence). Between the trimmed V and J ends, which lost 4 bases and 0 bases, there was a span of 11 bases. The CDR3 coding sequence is TGTGCCTGGACGACGGGACGCAGCACAGATACGCAGTATTTT. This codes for CAWTTGRSTDTQYF.

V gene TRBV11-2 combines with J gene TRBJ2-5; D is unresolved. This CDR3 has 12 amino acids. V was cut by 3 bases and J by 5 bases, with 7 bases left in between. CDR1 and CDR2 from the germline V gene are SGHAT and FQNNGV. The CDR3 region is CASSFDLETQYF. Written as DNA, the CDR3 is TGTGCCAGCAGCTTCGATCTGGAGACCCAGTACTTC.

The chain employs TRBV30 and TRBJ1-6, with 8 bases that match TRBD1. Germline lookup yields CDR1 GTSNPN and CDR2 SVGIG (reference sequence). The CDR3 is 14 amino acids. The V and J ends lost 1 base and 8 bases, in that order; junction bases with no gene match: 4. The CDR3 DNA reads TGTGCCTGGAGTGCCGGACAGGGACATTCACCCCTCCACTTT. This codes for CAWSAGQGHSPLHF. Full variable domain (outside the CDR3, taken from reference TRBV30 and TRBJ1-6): SQTIHQWPATLVQPVGSPLSLECTVEGTSNPNLYWYRQAAGRGLQLLFYSVGIGQISSEVPQNLSASRPQDRQFILSSKKLLLSDSGFYLCAWSAGQGHSPLHFGNGTRLTVT.

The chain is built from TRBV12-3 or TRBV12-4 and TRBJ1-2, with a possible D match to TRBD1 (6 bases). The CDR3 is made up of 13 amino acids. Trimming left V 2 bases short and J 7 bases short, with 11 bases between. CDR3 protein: CASSLITGSGYTF. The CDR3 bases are TGTGCCAGCAGTTTAATTACAGGGAGTGGCTACACCTTC.

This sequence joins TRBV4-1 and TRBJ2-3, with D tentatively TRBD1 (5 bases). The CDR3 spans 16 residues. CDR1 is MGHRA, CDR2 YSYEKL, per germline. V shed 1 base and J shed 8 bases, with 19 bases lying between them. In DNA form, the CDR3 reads TGCGCCAGCAGCCAAGCGAAGGGGATTCAGAGTGGTACGCAGTATTTT. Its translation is CASSQAKGIQSGTQYF.

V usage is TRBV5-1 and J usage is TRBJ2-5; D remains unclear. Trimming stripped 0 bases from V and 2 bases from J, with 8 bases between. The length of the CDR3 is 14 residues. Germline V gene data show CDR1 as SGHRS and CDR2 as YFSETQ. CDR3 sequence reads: CASSLERQQETQYF. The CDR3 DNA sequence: TGCGCCAGCAGCTTGGAAAGGCAACAAGAGACCCAGTACTTC.

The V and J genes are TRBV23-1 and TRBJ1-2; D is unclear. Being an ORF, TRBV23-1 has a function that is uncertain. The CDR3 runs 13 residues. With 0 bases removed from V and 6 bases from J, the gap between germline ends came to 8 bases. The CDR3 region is CASSQSPGDGYTF. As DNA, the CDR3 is TGCGCCAGCAGTCAATCTCCAGGAGATGGCTACACCTTC.